The 14 T cell receptor beta chains in this list originate from one sample, sequenced in a study of T cell repertoires in cytomegalovirus infection. MiXCR was run by TCRdb on the reads, yielding one entry per CDR3 protein. The sample includes just under 550,000 distinct CDR3 sequences, about 25% seen only once; the top ten take about 13%. The sequenced sample consisted of PBMCs. The receptor set was obtained from a human donor in good health (CMV status not recorded). Some clones in this sample may be carry-over from other donors' samples.

The chain joins TRBV11-3 to TRBJ1-1, with D tentatively TRBD1 (5 bases). The CDR3 is made up of 14 amino acids. Germline-derived CDR1 and CDR2 are SGHNT and YENEEA. Deletions cut 0 bases from V and 4 bases from J, with 9 bases between. Here the CDR3 reads CASSLEGEGTEAFF. CDR3 coding DNA: TGTGCCAGCAGCTTAGAAGGGGAGGGCACTGAAGCTTTCTTT.

Regarding this clonotype: A much larger clone is a single base away; this may be a read error. This chain joins TRBV7-4 and TRBJ2-7, with TRBD2 matching over 7 bases. Germline V lookup: CDR1 SGHVT, CDR2 SQSDAQ. CDR3 length: 14 amino acids. V lost 5 bases, J lost 5 bases, and 9 bases stayed unmatched. CDR3 protein: CASSPTSRGHEQYF. The CDR3 DNA sequence: TGTGCCAGCAGCCCGACTAGCAGAGGCCACGAGCAGTACTTC.

The CDR3 region is CASSLRREGQETQYF. The DNA for the CDR3 is TGCGCCAGCAGCTTGAGAAGGGAGGGCCAAGAGACCCAGTACTTC. The rearrangement uses TRBV5-1 and TRBJ2-5; 7 bases match TRBD2. Germline V gene data show CDR1 as SGHRS and CDR2 as YFSETQ. The CDR3 length is 15 residues. J was trimmed by 1 base and V by 1 base; bases with no gene match: 4.

The rearrangement joins TRBV4-2 to TRBJ1-1; D call uncertain. Looked up from germline, CDR1 is LGHNA and CDR2 is YNFKEQ. Trimming shortened V by 1 base and J by 7 bases, and 10 bases separated the two germline ends. This CDR3 contains 13 residues. Here the CDR3 DNA reads TGTGCCAGCAGCCAAGCGGCGGGTAATGAAGCTTTCTTT. It encodes CASSQAAGNEAFF.

V is TRBV20-1 and J is TRBJ2-1, with a weak D call TRBD2 (6 bases). The CDR3 has 13 residues. Trimming removed 5 bases at V and 6 bases at J, with 14 bases between. From germline, CDR1 is DFQATT and CDR2 SNEGSKA (reference sequence). As DNA, the CDR3 is TGCAGTGCTCCCCGGGACTTAACCAATGAGCAGTTCTTC. Translation gives CSAPRDLTNEQFF.

The chain combines TRBV15 with TRBJ2-5; no clear D gene. The germline V gene encodes CDR1 LNHNV and CDR2 YYDKDF (reference sequence). CDR3 length: 14 residues. V lost 0 bases, J lost 5 bases, and 10 bases lay in between. This CDR3 reads CATSRDLVSETQYF. The CDR3, as DNA: TGTGCCACCAGCAGAGATTTAGTCTCGGAGACCCAGTACTTC.

This clonotype came up many times. This sequence joins TRBV7-2 and TRBJ2-1, with TRBD2 matching over 8 bases. This CDR3 comprises 16 residues. The V gene's germline CDR1 is SGHTA and CDR2 FQGNSA. The junction had 10 bases not matched to a gene; V was cut back by 5 bases and J by 4 bases. For the CDR3, the DNA is TGTGCCAGCAGCCGTCCCCCTAGCGGGCCTTACAATGAGCAGTTCTTC. Translation: CASSRPPSGPYNEQFF.

This clonotype was counted between two and nine times. CDR3 in amino acids: CAIRGQGVSQPQHF. The CDR3 DNA sequence: TGTGCCATTCGGGGACAGGGGGTGAGTCAGCCCCAGCATTTT. The rearrangement links TRBV10-3 to TRBJ1-5; 11 bases agree with TRBD1. This CDR3 comprises 14 residues. Germline V gene lookup returns CDR1 ENHRY and CDR2 SYGVKD. The V segment lost 9 bases and the J segment 6 bases; nucleotides outside the gene matches: 7.

The chain joins TRBV11-2 to TRBJ1-1; perhaps TRBD1 as D (5 bases). CDR3 length: 14 residues. Trimming shortened V by 5 bases and J by 5 bases, and 15 bases separated the two germline ends. CDR1 is SGHAT, CDR2 FQNNGV, per germline. The chain's CDR3 is CASSLGTSLTEAFF. CDR3 bases: TGTGCCAGCAGCCTAGGGACGTCATTGACTGAAGCTTTCTTT.

This clonotype was seen repeatedly, ten times or more. The V call is TRBV7-2, the J call TRBJ1-2; 9 nucleotides align to TRBD1. Unmatched junction bases numbered 12, after V lost 5 bases and J lost 8 bases. The CDR3 length is 15 residues. Germline CDR1 reads SGHTA; CDR2 reads FQGNSA. CDR3 in amino acids: CASSPGTGLPGGYTF. The CDR3 bases are TGTGCCAGCAGCCCGGGGACAGGGCTCCCGGGCGGCTACACCTTC.

This clonotype was picked up many times. The rearrangement links TRBV7-2 to TRBJ2-5, with a tentative D call TRBD1 (6 bases). Germline assignment: CDR1 SGHTA and CDR2 FQGNSA. Trimming pared 2 bases from V and 1 base from J, leaving 17 bases between. The CDR3 spans 17 residues. CDR3 protein: CASSLNFRQAIQETQYF. As DNA, the CDR3 is TGTGCCAGCAGCTTAAATTTCCGACAGGCGATCCAAGAGACCCAGTACTTC. Looking up the rest from reference TRBV7-2 and TRBJ2-5 gives the full variable domain: GAGVSQSPSNKVTEKGKDVELRCDPISGHTALYWYRQSLGQGLEFLIYFQGNSAPDKSGLPSDRFSAERTGGSVSTLTIQRTQQEDSAVYLCASSLNFRQAIQETQYFGPGTRLLVL.

The chain carries TRBV6-1 and TRBJ2-7; TRBD1 is a possible D gene (5 bases). The CDR3 contains 17 residues. Per the germline V gene, CDR1 is MNHNS and CDR2 is SASEGT. The V end lost 6 bases, the J end lost 0 bases, and 21 bases lay between the germline ends. CDR3 region: CASSPYGRHRSSYEQYF. CDR3 nucleotides: TGTGCCAGCAGCCCCTACGGACGGCACAGGTCCTCCTACGAGCAGTACTTC.

This clonotype was detected ten times or more. The V and J genes are TRBV24-1 and TRBJ2-2; D is unresolved. Germline CDR1 and CDR2: KGHDR and SFDVKD. This CDR3 region has 14 residues. With 0 bases removed from V and 3 bases from J, the gap between germline ends came to 4 bases. CDR3 amino acids: CATSDLTDTGELFF. CDR3 coding DNA: TGTGCCACCAGTGATTTGACTGACACCGGGGAGCTGTTTTTT.

The CDR3 is CSAPPGGTDTQYF. In nucleotides, the CDR3 is TGCAGTGCCCCCCCGGGTGGGACAGATACGCAGTATTTT. The chain is built from TRBV20-1 and TRBJ2-3; no clear D. The V end was cut by 6 bases, the J end by 3 bases, with 13 bases between. From germline, CDR1 is DFQATT and CDR2 SNEGSKA (reference sequence). This CDR3 is built from 13 residues.